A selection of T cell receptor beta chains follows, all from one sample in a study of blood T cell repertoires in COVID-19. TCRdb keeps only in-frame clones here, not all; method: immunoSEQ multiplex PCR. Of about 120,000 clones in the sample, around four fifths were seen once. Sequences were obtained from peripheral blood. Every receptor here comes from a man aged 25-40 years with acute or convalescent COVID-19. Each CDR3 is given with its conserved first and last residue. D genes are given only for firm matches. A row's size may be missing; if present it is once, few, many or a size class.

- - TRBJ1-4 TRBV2 CASSFLGEATNEKLFF TGTGCCAGCAGTTTTCTAGGCGAAGCAACTAATGAAAAACTGTTTTTT
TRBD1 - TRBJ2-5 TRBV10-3 CAITEVGQGREETQYF TGTGCCATCACCGAGGTGGGACAGGGTCGGGAAGAGACCCAGTACTTC
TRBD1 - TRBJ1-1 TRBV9 CASSVTGYTEAFF TGTGCCAGCAGCGTGACAGGGTACACTGAAGCTTTCTTT
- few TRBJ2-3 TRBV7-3 CASSLLGGTSTDTQYF TGTGCCAGCAGCTTATTAGGGGGTACTAGCACAGATACGCAGTATTTT
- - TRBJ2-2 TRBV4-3 CASSQDLSAGGELFF TGCGCCAGCAGCCAAGATTTAAGTGCCGGCGGGGAGCTGTTTTTT
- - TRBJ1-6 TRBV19 CASSIWFRQELSPLHF TGTGCCAGTAGTATTTGGTTTCGGCAGGAACTCTCACCCCTCCACTTT
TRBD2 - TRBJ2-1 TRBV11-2 CASSLVRGAYNEQFF TGTGCCAGCAGCTTAGTGCGGGGGGCTTACAATGAGCAGTTCTTC
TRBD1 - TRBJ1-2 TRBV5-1 CASSLEVVAWGQNYGYTF TGCGCCAGCAGCTTGGAGGTGGTGGCATGGGGACAGAACTATGGCTACACCTTC
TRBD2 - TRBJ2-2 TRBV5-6 CASSLRTSGRRDTGELFF TGTGCCAGCAGCTTGCGGACTAGCGGGAGAAGGGACACCGGGGAGCTGTTTTTT
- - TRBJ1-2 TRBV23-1 CASSRTPFALSYTF TGCGCCAGCAGTCGAACTCCATTTGCTTTATCCTACACCTTC
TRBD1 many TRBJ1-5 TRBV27 CASRRTGSNQPQHF TGTGCCAGCAGGCGGACAGGGAGCAATCAGCCCCAGCATTTT
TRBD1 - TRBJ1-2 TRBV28 CASSKQGAIGNYGYTF TGTGCCAGCAGTAAACAGGGGGCGATTGGGAACTATGGCTACACCTTC
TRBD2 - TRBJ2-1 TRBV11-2 CASSRSVGSGRRGGEQFF TGTGCCAGCAGCCGTAGCGTCGGTAGCGGGAGGCGGGGTGGTGAGCAGTTCTTC
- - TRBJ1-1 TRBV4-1 CASSQVGPGNTEAFF TGCGCCAGCAGCCAAGTTGGCCCGGGGAACACTGAAGCTTTCTTT
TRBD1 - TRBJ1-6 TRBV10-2 CASSESGTDNNSPLHF TGCGCCAGCAGTGAGTCGGGGACAGACAATAATTCACCCCTCCACTTT
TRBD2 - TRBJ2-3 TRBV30 CAWSASGTIRTDTQYF TGTGCCTGGAGTGCCTCCGGGACTATAAGGACAGATACGCAGTATTTT
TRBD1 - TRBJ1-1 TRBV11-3 CASSFSGQGARTEAFF TGTGCCAGCAGCTTTTCCGGACAGGGGGCGAGGACTGAAGCTTTCTTT
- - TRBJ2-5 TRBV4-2 CASSPQTTQETQYF TGTGCCAGCAGCCCACAAACAACCCAAGAGACCCAGTACTTC
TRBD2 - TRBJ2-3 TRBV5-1 CASSTSGIADTQYF TGCGCCAGCAGCACTAGCGGGATTGCAGATACGCAGTATTTT
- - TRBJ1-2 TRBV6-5 CASSLDRVTYTF TGTGCCAGCAGCCTTGACAGAGTCACCTACACCTTC
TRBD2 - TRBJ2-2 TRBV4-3 CASSQDRARTSGGPNTGELFF TGCGCCAGCAGCCAAGATCGAGCCAGGACTAGCGGGGGCCCTAACACCGGGGAGCTGTTTTTT
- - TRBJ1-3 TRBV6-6 CASSYGRANSGNTIYF TGTGCCAGCAGTTACGGGAGGGCTAACTCTGGAAACACCATATATTTT
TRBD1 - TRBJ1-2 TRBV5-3 CARSFAPGQVAYGYTF TGTGCCAGAAGCTTCGCCCCGGGACAGGTTGCCTATGGCTACACCTTC
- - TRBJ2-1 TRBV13 CASSLTFASVNNEQFF TGTGCCAGCAGCTTAACGTTCGCGAGCGTAAACAATGAGCAGTTCTTC
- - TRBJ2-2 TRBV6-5 CASRATVFTGELFF TGTGCCAGCAGGGCGACTGTCTTCACCGGGGAGCTGTTTTTT
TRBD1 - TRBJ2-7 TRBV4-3 CASSQRQGYEQYF TGCGCCAGCAGCCAACGACAGGGCTACGAGCAGTACTTC
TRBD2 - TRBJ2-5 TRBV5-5 CASSPMGLAGEGETQYF TGTGCCAGCAGCCCAATGGGACTAGCGGGAGAAGGAGAGACCCAGTACTTC
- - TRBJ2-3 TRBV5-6 CASSQLAVSTDTQYF TGTGCCAGCAGCCAGCTAGCAGTTAGCACAGATACGCAGTATTTT
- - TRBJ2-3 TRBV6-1 CASSDRGTVDTQYF TGTGCCAGCAGTGACCGGGGGACAGTAGATACGCAGTATTTT
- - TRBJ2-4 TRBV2 CASSESTRNIQYF TGTGCCAGCAGTGAAAGTACCAGGAACATTCAGTACTTC
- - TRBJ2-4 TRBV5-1 CASSPGVGGPMDIQYF TGCGCCAGCAGCCCGGGGGTCGGGGGGCCCATGGACATTCAGTACTTC
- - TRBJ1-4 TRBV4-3 CASSPHADEKLFF TGCGCCAGCAGCCCCCACGCGGATGAAAAACTGTTTTTT
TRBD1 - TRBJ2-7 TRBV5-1 CASSSGTARYEQYF TGCGCCAGCAGCTCCGGGACAGCTCGCTACGAGCAGTACTTC
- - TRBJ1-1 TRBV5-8 CASVYLAGNTEAFF TGTGCCAGCGTCTATCTAGCCGGGAACACTGAAGCTTTCTTT
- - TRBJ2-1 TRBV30 CAWGEGLGNEQFF TGTGCCTGGGGCGAGGGCCTGGGCAATGAGCAGTTCTTC
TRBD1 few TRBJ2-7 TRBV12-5 CASGGQGPHEQYF TGTGCTAGTGGTGGACAGGGTCCCCACGAGCAGTACTTC
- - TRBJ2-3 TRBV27 CASSFSTTDTQYF TGTGCCAGCAGTTTTTCCACAACAGATACGCAGTATTTT
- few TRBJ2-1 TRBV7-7 CASSLDRYNEQFF TGTGCTAGCAGCTTAGATAGATACAATGAGCAGTTCTTC